A selection of T cell receptor beta chains follows, all from one sample in a study of blood T cell repertoires in COVID-19. The repertoire was sequenced with immunoSEQ multiplex PCR; TCRdb's copy has only in-frame clones and lacks some. The sample lists around 150,000 clones, 90% to 95% seen once, with just under 2% in the top ten. Input material: peripheral blood. These receptors all come from a woman aged 55-70 years with COVID-19, enrolled during active disease. Each CDR3 is given without its conserved first and last residue. A D gene is named only where the DNA matches it firmly.

V gene: TRBV19
D gene: TRBD1
CDR3 protein: ASSRQGTGSTNEKLF

V gene: TRBV9
D gene: TRBD2
CDR3 protein: ASSPAAGGQEDTQY

V gene: TRBV9
D gene: TRBD1
CDR3 protein: ASSARQGRNEKLF

V gene: TRBV4-1
D gene: NA
CDR3 protein: ASSHPGQTYNEQF

V gene: TRBV29-1
D gene: NA
CDR3 protein: SVEDRRANMNTEAF

V gene: TRBV29-1
D gene: TRBD1
CDR3 protein: SGTGGGGEAF

V gene: TRBV10-3
D gene: NA
CDR3 protein: AISQRDSQEAF

V gene: TRBV7-2
D gene: NA
CDR3 protein: ASSLGRSSNSPLH

V gene: TRBV5-5
D gene: TRBD1
CDR3 protein: ASSFPGQRDYEQY

V gene: TRBV27
D gene: NA
CDR3 protein: ATQTSNYGYT

V gene: TRBV5-1
D gene: NA
CDR3 protein: ASSTLTRISSYNEQF

V gene: TRBV29-1
D gene: NA
CDR3 protein: SVEGRIGYT

V gene: TRBV6-6
D gene: TRBD1
CDR3 protein: ASTPGTGNQPQH

V gene: TRBV7-8
D gene: TRBD1
CDR3 protein: ASSPRTGNRNQPQH

V gene: TRBV5-5
D gene: NA
CDR3 protein: ASSLDLQGTPQH

V gene: TRBV15
D gene: TRBD1
CDR3 protein: ATSTHRGNFEAF

V gene: TRBV2
D gene: NA
CDR3 protein: ASRAGRTEAF

V gene: TRBV19
D gene: NA
CDR3 protein: ASSIRGAGYEQY

V gene: TRBV9
D gene: TRBD1
CDR3 protein: ASSAPDRDYGYT

V gene: TRBV7-9
D gene: TRBD2
CDR3 protein: ASGGAGSSTDTQY

V gene: TRBV5-1
D gene: TRBD1
CDR3 protein: ASSLSAGTGRTGELF

V gene: TRBV6-4
D gene: NA
CDR3 protein: ASTLGAVRSGNQPQH

V gene: TRBV15
D gene: NA
CDR3 protein: ATSGFSGVNTEAF

V gene: TRBV12-3/TRBV12-4
D gene: NA
CDR3 protein: ASSQGGNTIY